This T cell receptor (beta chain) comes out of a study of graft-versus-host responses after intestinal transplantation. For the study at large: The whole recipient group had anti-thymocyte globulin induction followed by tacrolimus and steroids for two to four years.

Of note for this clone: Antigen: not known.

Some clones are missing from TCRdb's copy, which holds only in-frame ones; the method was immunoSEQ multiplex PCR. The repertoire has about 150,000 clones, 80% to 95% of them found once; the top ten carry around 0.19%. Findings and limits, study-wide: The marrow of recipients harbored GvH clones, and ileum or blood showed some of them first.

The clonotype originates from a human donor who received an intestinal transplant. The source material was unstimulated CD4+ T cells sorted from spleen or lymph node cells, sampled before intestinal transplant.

The chain's CDR3 is CASSIKGKGLAYNEQFF. CDR3 DNA: TGTGCCAGTAGTATAAAGGGGAAGGGACTAGCCTACAATGAGCAGTTCTTC. The chain recombines TRBV19 with TRBJ2-1, with 8 bases aligning to TRBD2. This CDR3 comprises 17 residues. Germline CDR1 is LNHDA and CDR2 is SQIVND (reference sequence). After removal of 2 bases from V and 2 bases from J, the junction contained 8 bases not matched to a gene.